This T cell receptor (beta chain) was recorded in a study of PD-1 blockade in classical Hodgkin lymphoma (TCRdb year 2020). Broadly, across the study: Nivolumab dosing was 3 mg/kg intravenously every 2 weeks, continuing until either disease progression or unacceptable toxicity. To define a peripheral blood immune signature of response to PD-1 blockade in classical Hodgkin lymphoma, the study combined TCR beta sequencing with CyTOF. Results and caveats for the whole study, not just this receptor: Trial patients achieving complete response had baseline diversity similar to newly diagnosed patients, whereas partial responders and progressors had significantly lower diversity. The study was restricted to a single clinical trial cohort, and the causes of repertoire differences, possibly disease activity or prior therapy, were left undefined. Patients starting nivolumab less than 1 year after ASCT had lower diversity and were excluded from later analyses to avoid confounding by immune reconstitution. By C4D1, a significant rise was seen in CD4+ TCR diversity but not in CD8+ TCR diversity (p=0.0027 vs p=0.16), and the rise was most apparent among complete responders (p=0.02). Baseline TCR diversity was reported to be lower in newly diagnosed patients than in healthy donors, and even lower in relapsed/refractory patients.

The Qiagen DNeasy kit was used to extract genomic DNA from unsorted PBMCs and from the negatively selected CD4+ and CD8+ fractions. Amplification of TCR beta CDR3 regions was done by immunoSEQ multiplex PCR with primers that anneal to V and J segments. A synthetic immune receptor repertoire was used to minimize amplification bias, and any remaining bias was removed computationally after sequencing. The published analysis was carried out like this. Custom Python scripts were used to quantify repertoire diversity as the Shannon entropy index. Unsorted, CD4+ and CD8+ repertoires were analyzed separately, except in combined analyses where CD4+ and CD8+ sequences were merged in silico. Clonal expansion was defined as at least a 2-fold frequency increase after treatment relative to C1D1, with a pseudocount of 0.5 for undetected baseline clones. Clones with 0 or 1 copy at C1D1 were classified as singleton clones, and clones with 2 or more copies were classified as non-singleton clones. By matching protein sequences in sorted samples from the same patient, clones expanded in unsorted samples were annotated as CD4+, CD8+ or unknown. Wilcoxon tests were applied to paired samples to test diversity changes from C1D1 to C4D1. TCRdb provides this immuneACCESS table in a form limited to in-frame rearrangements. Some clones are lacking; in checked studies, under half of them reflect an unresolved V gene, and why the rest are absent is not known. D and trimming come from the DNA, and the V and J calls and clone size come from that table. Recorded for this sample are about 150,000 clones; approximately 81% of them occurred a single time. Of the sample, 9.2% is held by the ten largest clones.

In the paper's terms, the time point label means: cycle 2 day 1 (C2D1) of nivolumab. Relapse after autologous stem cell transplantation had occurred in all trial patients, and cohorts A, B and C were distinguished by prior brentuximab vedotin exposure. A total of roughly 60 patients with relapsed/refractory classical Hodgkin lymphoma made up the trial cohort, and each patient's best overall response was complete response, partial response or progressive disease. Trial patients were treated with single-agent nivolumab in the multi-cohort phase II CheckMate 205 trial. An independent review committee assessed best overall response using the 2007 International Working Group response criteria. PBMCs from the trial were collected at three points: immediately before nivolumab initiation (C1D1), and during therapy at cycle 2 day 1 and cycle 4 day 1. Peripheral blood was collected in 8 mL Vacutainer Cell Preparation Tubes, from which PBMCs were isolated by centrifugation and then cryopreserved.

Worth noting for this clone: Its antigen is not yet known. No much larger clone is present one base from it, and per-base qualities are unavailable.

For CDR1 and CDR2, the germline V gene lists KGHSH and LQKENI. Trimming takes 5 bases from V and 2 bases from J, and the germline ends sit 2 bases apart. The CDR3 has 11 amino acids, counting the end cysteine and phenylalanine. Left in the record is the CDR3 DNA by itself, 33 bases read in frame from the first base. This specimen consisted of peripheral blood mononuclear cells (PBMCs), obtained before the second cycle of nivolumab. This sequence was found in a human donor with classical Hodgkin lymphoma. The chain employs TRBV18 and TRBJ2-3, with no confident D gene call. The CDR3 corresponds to CASSATDTQYF. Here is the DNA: TGTGCCAGCTCAGCCACAGATACGCAGTATTTT.